This TCR beta chain was profiled in a study of T cell changes during pregnancy in multiple sclerosis. Clones were read by immunoSEQ multiplex PCR, and TCRdb kept only the in-frame ones, dropping some. The sample has some 73,000 clones, approximately 92% seen once; the top ten hold roughly 2.8%. The input for sequencing was peripheral blood, taken in the third trimester of pregnancy. This receptor was obtained from a female donor in good health, enrolled as a control in a pregnancy study.

CDR3 sequence reads: CASSWGRAGVSETQYF. Here the CDR3 DNA reads TGTGCCAGCAGCTGGGGTCGAGCGGGAGTTTCGGAGACCCAGTACTTC. This sequence joins TRBV9 and TRBJ2-5; 8 bases are a match to TRBD2. Germline V gene lookup returns CDR1 SGDLS and CDR2 YYNGEE. This CDR3 is 16 amino acids long. Unmatched junction bases numbered 13, after V lost 4 bases and J lost 5 bases.